This note documents a single T cell receptor (beta chain) sequence. This sample was included in a study of blood T cells in healthy people across ages. Through a sample-barcoded 5' primer and a J-beta primer mix, a second PCR was run for roughly 6 to 11 cycles. A single record per CDR3 protein comes from TCRdb applying MiXCR to the 5' RACE reads. The sample has roughly 800,000 distinct CDR3 sequences; roughly 25% are singletons. The CDR3 loop spans 19 amino acids. CDR1 and CDR2 (germline): SGHVS, FNYEAQ. The same specimen was also included in a second study, on T cells of mothers and their children. That source notes: cDNA synthesis used all extracted RNA, 1.5 ug per 15 ul.

Input material: blood. The sequence was collected from a boy between 10 and 17 years old in good health. The gene calls are TRBV7-6 and TRBJ2-5, with a weak D call TRBD2 (7 bases). With the DNA end fitting TRBJ2-1 better, the J assignment may be wrong. CDR3 sequence reads: CASSLRVSSGDNTYNEQFF. The CDR3 coding sequence is TGTGCCAGCAGCTTAAGAGTTTCGAGCGGGGACAATACCTACAATGAGCAGTTCTTC.